The 6 T cell receptor beta chains in this list originate from one sample, sequenced in a study of blood T cell repertoires in COVID-19. The table came from immunoSEQ multiplex PCR; TCRdb's copy has only in-frame clones and leaves some out. This sample has approximately 200,000 clones, with over 70% found just once. The sequenced sample was peripheral blood. Source of these receptors: a man in his 60s with active or convalescent COVID-19.

V usage is TRBV7-9 and J usage is TRBJ2-1; the match to TRBD2 covers 9 bases. Germline V lookup: CDR1 SEHNR, CDR2 FQNEAQ (reference sequence). After removal of 5 bases from V and 7 bases from J, the junction contained 6 bases not matched to a gene. The CDR3 contains 14 residues. The CDR3 reads CASSVSGSANEQFF. CDR3 bases: TGTGCCAGCAGCGTTAGCGGGAGCGCTAATGAGCAGTTCTTC.

This clone was picked up one time. The CDR3 DNA follows: TGTGCCAGCAGTTACTCCGGGGGAGCGCGAGGGGAGCTGTTTTTT. Its protein product is CASSYSGGARGELFF. The chain has TRBV6-2 or TRBV6-3 and TRBJ2-2, with a tentative D call TRBD2 (6 bases). CDR1 is MNHEY, CDR2 SVGEGT, per germline. The ends were cut back, 0 bases at V and 8 bases at J, with 13 bases in the middle. The CDR3 length is 15 residues.

This chain uses TRBV28 with TRBJ2-3; 10 bases align to TRBD2. The CDR3 loop spans 15 amino acids. The germline CDR1 and CDR2 sequences are MDHEN and SYDVKM. V was pared by 5 bases and J by 7 bases, with 9 bases of the junction left unmatched. The CDR3 is CASSPPGTSAYTQYF. As DNA, the CDR3 is TGTGCCAGCAGTCCGCCCGGGACTAGCGCTTATACGCAGTATTTT.

This clone was detected only a few times. The chain recombines TRBV4-1 with TRBJ1-6, with unresolved D. Germline values: CDR1 MGHRA, CDR2 YSYEKL. The CDR3 consists of 16 residues. Trimming pared 3 bases from V and 7 bases from J, leaving 16 bases between. CDR3 sequence (DNA): TGCGCCAGCAGCCATGGAGTCCCCGGAGGGAATTCACCCCTCCACTTT. This encodes CASSHGVPGGNSPLHF.

This clone appeared a few times. V is TRBV4-3 and J is TRBJ1-5; possibly TRBD1 for D (5 bases). Germline V gene lookup returns CDR1 LGHNA and CDR2 YSLEER. The CDR3 runs 18 residues. Trimming removed 1 base from V and 6 bases from J, with 22 bases in between. DNA of the CDR3: TGCGCCAGCAGCCAAGTCTGGGAACAGGCCCGAATCAGTCAGCCCCAGCATTTT. Protein: CASSQVWEQARISQPQHF.

The V gene is TRBV5-3, the J gene TRBJ2-2; 11 bases agree with TRBD2. TRBV5-3 is an open reading frame whose function is uncertain. Trimming removed 0 bases from V and 0 bases from J; junction bases left unmatched: 4. The CDR3 extends over 18 amino acids. The CDR3 sequence is CARSLELAGVTNTGELFF. In nucleotides, the CDR3 is TGTGCCAGAAGCTTGGAACTAGCGGGAGTCACGAACACCGGGGAGCTGTTTTTT.